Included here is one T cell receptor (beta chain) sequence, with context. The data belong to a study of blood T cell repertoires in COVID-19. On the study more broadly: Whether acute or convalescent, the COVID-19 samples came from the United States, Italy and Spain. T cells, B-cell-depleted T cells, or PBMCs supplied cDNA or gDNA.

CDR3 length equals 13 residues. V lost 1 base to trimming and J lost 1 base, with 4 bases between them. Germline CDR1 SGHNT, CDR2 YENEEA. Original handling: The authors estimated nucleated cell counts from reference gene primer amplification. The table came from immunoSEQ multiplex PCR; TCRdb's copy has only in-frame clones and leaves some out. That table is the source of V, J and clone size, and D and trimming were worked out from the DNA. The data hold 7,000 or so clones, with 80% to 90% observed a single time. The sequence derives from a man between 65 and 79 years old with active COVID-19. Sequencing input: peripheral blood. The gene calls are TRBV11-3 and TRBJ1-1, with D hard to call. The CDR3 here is CASSLGRNTEAFF. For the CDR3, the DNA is TGTGCCAGCAGCTTAGGGAGGAACACTGAAGCTTTCTTT.